This T cell receptor (beta chain) derives from a study of blood T cell repertoires in COVID-19. Study details: Collection of acute and convalescent COVID-19 samples took place in the United States, Italy and Spain. From T cells, B-cell-depleted T cells, or PBMCs came the material, which was cDNA or gDNA.

This CDR3 spans 11 amino acids. From germline, CDR1 is SNHLY and CDR2 FYNNEI. The V end was cut by 5 bases, the J end by 4 bases, with 6 bases between. Original methodology: Reference gene primers were amplified, and this amplification served to estimate nucleated cell counts. Sequencing was performed with immunoSEQ multiplex PCR; in TCRdb, only in-frame clones are kept and a portion is missing. From that table come the V and J calls and clone size; the DNA was used to work out D and trimming. The data contain around 300,000 clones, 88% of them singletons. The rearrangement uses TRBV2 and TRBJ2-7; no definite D call. The sequence was obtained from a woman between 45 and 65 years old with active or convalescent COVID-19. The sequencing sample was made of peripheral blood. The CDR3 sequence: CASSLEYEQYF. CDR3 nucleotide sequence: TGTGCCAGCAGTCTAGAGTACGAGCAGTACTTC.